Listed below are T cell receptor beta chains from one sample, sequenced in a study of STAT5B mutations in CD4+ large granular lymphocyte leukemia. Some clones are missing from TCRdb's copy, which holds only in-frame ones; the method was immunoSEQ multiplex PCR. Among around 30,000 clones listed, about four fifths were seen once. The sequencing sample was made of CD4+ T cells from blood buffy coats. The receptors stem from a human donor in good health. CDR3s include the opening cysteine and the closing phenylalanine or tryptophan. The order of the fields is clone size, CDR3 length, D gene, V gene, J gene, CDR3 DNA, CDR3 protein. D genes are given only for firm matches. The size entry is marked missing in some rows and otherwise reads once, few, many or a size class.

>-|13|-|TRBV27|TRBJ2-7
TGTGCCAGCAGTTTATGGGGGCGAGGTTGGCAGTACTTC
CASSLWGRGWQYF
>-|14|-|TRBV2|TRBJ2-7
TGTGCCAGCACCTCTGAGGACACTGCCTACGAGCAGTACTTC
CASTSEDTAYEQYF
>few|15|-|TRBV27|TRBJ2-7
TGTGCCAGCAGTCTACAATCCGTCAGGGGTGGAGAGCAGTACTTC
CASSLQSVRGGEQYF
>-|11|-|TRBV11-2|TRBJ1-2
TGTGCCAGCAGCGCAGACTATGGCTACACCTTC
CASSADYGYTF
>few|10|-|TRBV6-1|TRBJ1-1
TGTGCCAGCAGCCTCGTATTCGCTTTCTTT
CASSLVFAFF
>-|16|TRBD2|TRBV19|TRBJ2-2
TGTGCCAGTATGGGGGGGGTGCTTGCGAACACCGGGGAGCTGTTTTTT
CASMGGVLANTGELFF
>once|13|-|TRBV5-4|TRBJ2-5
TGTGCCAGCAGCGACCCAGGGGCGTGGACCCAGTACTTC
CASSDPGAWTQYF
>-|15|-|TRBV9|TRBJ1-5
TGTGCCAGCAGCGTGGGGCCGGGGGGAGGTCAGCCCCAGCATTTT
CASSVGPGGGQPQHF
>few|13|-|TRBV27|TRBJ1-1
TGTGCCAGCACCACGGGGCAGGACACTGAAGCTTTCTTT
CASTTGQDTEAFF
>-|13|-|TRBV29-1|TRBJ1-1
TGCAGCGTTGAAGATAAGGTGGGTACTGAAGCTTTCTTT
CSVEDKVGTEAFF
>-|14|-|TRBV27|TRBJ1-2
TGTGCCAGCAGTTTATCGAATGGGGGAGAAGGCTACACCTTC
CASSLSNGGEGYTF
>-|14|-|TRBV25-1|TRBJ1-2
TGTGCCAGCAGCGCCGGGACCACTAACTATGGCTACACCTTC
CASSAGTTNYGYTF
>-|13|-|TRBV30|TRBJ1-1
TGTGCCTCGGACTTGGGGTTGGGCACTGAAGCTTTCTTT
CASDLGLGTEAFF
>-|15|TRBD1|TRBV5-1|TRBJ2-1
TGCGCCAGCAGCTCGACAGGGGACTCATACAATGAGCAGTTCTTC
CASSSTGDSYNEQFF
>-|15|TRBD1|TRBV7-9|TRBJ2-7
TGTGCCAGCAGCGAACCCCAGGGGGCTAGCTACGAGCAGTACTTC
CASSEPQGASYEQYF
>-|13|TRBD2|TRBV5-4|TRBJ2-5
TGTGCCAGCACTAGCGGCAGACAAGAGACCCAGTACTTC
CASTSGRQETQYF
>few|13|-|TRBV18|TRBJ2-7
TGTGCCAGCTCTCCAAGGACGATCGACGAGCAGTACTTC
CASSPRTIDEQYF
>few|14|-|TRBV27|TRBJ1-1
TGTGCCAGCAGTTTGCAGGCGTCTCGGACTGAAGCTTTCTTT
CASSLQASRTEAFF
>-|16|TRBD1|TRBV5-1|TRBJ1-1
TGCGCCAGCAGCGCAGTGGGACAGGGGGTGGCCACTGAAGCTTTCTTT
CASSAVGQGVATEAFF
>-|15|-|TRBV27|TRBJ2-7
TGTGCCAGCAGCCCGTCGGGGGTTAGCTCCTACGAGCAGTACTTC
CASSPSGVSSYEQYF
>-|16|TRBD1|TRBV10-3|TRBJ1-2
TGTGCCATCACAAATAAGGGGGACAGAAATAACTATGGCTACACCTTC
CAITNKGDRNNYGYTF
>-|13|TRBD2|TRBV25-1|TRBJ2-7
TGTGCCAGCAGAAGCGGGACTAGAGGCGAGCAGTACTTC
CASRSGTRGEQYF
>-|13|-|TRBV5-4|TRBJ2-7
TGTGCCAGCAGCTTGGCTAGCTCCTACGAGCAGTACTTC
CASSLASSYEQYF
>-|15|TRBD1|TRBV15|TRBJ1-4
TGTGCCACCAGCAGAGAGGATACAGGGGGGGAAAAACTGTTTTTT
CATSREDTGGEKLFF
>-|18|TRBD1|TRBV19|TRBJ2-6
TGTGCCAGTAGTATTTGGGGACAGGCGAGCTCTGGGGCCAACGTCCTGACTTTC
CASSIWGQASSGANVLTF
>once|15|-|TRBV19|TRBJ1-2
TGTGCCAGTAGCGCTCCCGGGACATATCGCTATGGCTACACCTTC
CASSAPGTYRYGYTF
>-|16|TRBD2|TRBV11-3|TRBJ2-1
TGTGCCAGCAGCTTTCCCCGGACTAGTGGGCAGGATGAGCAGTTCTTC
CASSFPRTSGQDEQFF
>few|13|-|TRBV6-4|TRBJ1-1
TGTGCCAGCAGTGCCGCATGGGACACTGAAGCTTTCTTT
CASSAAWDTEAFF
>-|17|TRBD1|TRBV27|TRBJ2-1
TGTGCCAGCAGTCCAAGACAGGGGGCTATGAGGGTCTTTGAGCAGTTCTTC
CASSPRQGAMRVFEQFF
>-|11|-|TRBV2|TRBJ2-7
TGTGCCAGCGCCCGGGCCTACGAGCAGTACTTC
CASARAYEQYF
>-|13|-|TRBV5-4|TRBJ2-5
TGTGCCAGCAGCTTGGGGGCCGGCGAGACCCAGTACTTC
CASSLGAGETQYF
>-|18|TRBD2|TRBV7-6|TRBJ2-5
TGTGCCAGCAGCTTTAACCCCGTGACCGGGACTAGCGTCGAGACCCAGTACTTC
CASSFNPVTGTSVETQYF
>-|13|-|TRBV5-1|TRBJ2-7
TGCGCCAGCAGCGCTACAGGGACCTACGAGCAGTACTTC
CASSATGTYEQYF
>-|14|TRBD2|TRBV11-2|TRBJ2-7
TGTGCCAGCAGACTTAGCGGGAGGGCTTACGAGCAGTACTTC
CASRLSGRAYEQYF
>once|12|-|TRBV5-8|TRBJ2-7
TGTGCCAGCAGCTTCCGGGCAGACGAGCAGTACTTC
CASSFRADEQYF
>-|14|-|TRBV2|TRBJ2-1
TGTGCCAGCAGTGGGGCAGGGGCCTACAATGAGCAGTTCTTC
CASSGAGAYNEQFF
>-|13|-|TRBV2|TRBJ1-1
TGTGCCAGCAATTGGGTTGAAGGAAGCGGGGCTTTCTTT
CASNWVEGSGAFF
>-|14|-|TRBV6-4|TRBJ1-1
TGTGCCAGCAGTGACGGCCTGTGGAACACTGAAGCTTTCTTT
CASSDGLWNTEAFF